The clone carrying this T cell receptor (beta chain) was seen ten or more times. What it binds is not known. This CDR3 contains 16 residues. Trimming removed 0 bases at V and 2 bases at J, with 14 bases between. Germline CDR1 MGHRA, CDR2 YSYEKL. These data belong to a study of Graves' ophthalmopathy and Graves' hyperthyroidism. Transcripts of RNA were the source for amplifying TCR beta CDR3 regions. First-round RT-PCR used HTBI primers; second-round multiplex PCR followed. TCRdb reanalysed the multiplex PCR reads using MiXCR and keeps one entry per CDR3 protein. The sample lists roughly 400,000 distinct CDR3 sequences; roughly 15% were seen once. Study findings and constraints: Thyroid clonotypes that were expanded above 0.001 frequency mostly also appeared in blood.

Sequenced material: peripheral blood. The chain combines TRBV4-1 with TRBJ2-7; no reliable D call. The TCR comes from an adult woman with stable Graves' hyperthyroidism. The CDR3 protein is CASSQEGLGSAYEQYF. The CDR3 bases are TGCGCCAGCAGCCAAGAAGGTTTAGGCAGCGCCTACGAGCAGTACTTC.